A selection of T cell receptor beta chains follows, all from one sample in a study of OX40 agonist ivuxolimab in advanced cancers. Profiling relied on immunoSEQ multiplex PCR, and the TCRdb table lists in-frame clones only, not all of them. The data contain 30,000 to 35,000 clones, approximately 79% of them singletons. Specimen: CD4+ or CD8+ T cells sorted from blood, collected in a trial of the OX40 agonist ivuxolimab. Every receptor here comes from an adult with an advanced solid tumor such as melanoma, head and neck, liver or kidney cancer. CDR3s include the opening cysteine and the closing phenylalanine or tryptophan.

>TRBV6-5
CASSQDRAVSYEQYF
>TRBV19
CASSIVRLAGGPDEQYF
>TRBV7-3
CASSLGRTEEQYF
>TRBV30
CAWSLTGPGNTIYF
>TRBV7-3
CASRPGQGVEAFF
>TRBV15
CATSRGGRGGPSGRNNEQFF
>TRBV30
CAWRVRGLYYNEQFF
>TRBV7-2
CASRPPGLAGYNEQFF
>TRBV15
CATSRASTDTQYF
>TRBV7-8
CASSSTGYGTQYF
>TRBV6-5
CASSYSKLNEQFF
>TRBV29-1
CSVERGLNYGYTF
>TRBV5-4
CASSGAGGREEQYF
>TRBV28
CASRGSYEQYF
>TRBV28
CASSLRGQGARNYGYTF
>TRBV11-2
CASSLWRSYEQYF
>TRBV30
CAWGDRVNSPLHF
>TRBV2
CASSLTSGWDTQYF
>TRBV5-4
CASSQEGVIQYF
>TRBV9
CASGSGFTPGEQYF
>TRBV5-3
CARSSGLAGSSIANHYEQYF
>TRBV2
CASSPGQEKLFF
>TRBV5-1
CASSLEGAGETQYF
>TRBV7-2
CASSSQGIGELFF
>TRBV28
CASSHPPGQRNSPLHF
>TRBV4-1
CASSQEGLAEIYEQYF
>TRBV5-1
CASSFGQDYGYTF
>TRBV27
CASRPPGTGANVLTF
>TRBV7-9
CASSPQGSLYEQYF
>TRBV2
CASSPSGGGLRDTQYF
>TRBV19
CASRASGPAYEQYF
>TRBV18
CASSPGLQSYEQYF
>TRBV19
CASSYGTYSEQYF
>TRBV7-3
CASSLGTHGPTDTQYF
>TRBV7-9
CASSLANRAYEQYF
>TRBV9
CASSARGAPGDTQYF
>TRBV28
CASLPTLERTQYF
>TRBV5-4
CASSLGLRGAYEQYF
>TRBV4-1
CASSQPGGNAYNEQFF
>TRBV30
CAWSVTLPGAKNIQYF
>TRBV28
CASSLFTEDYGYTF
>TRBV7-9
CASSPAGLVGHIQYF
>TRBV12-5
CASGLGTYVGDRSF
>TRBV2
CASRLNTGELFF
>TRBV19
CASNNGAAASGYGYTF
>TRBV19
CASAVDRDSPLHF
>TRBV2
CASSQTDTQYF
>TRBV28
CASSLDSYEQYF
>TRBV6-1
CASSYSGSTDTQYF
>TRBV5-6
CASSIRDRDNQPQHF
>TRBV7-9
CASSLVGTSGNNEQFF
>TRBV19
CASSPTGGNLFF
>TRBV6-6
CASSYVADNEQFF
>TRBV5-8
CASTGQGESYGYTF
>TRBV4-1
CASSQDVRAGAYEQYF
>TRBV6-5
CASTQGGAANIQYF
>TRBV30
CAWSVGSGLETQYF
>TRBV2
CASSERRETQYF
>TRBV6-6
CASRRDSYGYTF
>TRBV7-2
CASSWRQGSVSGELFF